This T cell receptor (beta chain) derives from a study of T cells in localized non-small cell lung cancer. Trimming took off 4 bases at V and 1 base at J, with 8 bases between the two ends. In germline, CDR1 is KGHSH, CDR2 LQKENI. The CDR3 consists of 13 residues. Profiling relied on immunoSEQ multiplex PCR, and the TCRdb table lists in-frame clones only, not all of them. This sample has 50,000 to 75,000 clones, with around nine tenths found just once. A single count supports this clone. Its specificity is unknown. Study findings and constraints: Appearing in adjacent lung were a median around 60 of the top 100 tumor clones. Longer overall survival was seen with higher T cell density measured in blood. Tumor showed lower T cell clonality than uninvolved adjacent lung, where it was highest. Sequencing, confined to only one tumor region, leaves heterogeneity possible.

J is TRBJ2-7 and V is TRBV18; D gene ambiguous. The clonotype comes from a man between 40 and 70 years old with stage I squamous cell lung carcinoma. The source material was peripheral blood, sampled before any cancer treatment. CDR3: CASSQPPSYEQYF. CDR3 in DNA: TGTGCCAGCTCACAACCGCCTTCCTACGAGCAGTACTTC.